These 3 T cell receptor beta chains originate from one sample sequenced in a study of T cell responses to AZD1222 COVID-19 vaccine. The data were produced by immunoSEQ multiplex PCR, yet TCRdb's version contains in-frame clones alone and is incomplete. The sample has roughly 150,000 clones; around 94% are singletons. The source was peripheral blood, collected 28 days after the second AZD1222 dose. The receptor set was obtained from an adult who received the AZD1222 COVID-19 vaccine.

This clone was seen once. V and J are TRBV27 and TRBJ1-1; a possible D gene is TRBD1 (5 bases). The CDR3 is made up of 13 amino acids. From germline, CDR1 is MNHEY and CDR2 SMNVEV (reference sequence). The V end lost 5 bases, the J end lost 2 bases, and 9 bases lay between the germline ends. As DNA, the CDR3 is TGTGCCAGCAGTATAAGGGGAAACACTGAAGCTTTCTTT. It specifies CASSIRGNTEAFF.

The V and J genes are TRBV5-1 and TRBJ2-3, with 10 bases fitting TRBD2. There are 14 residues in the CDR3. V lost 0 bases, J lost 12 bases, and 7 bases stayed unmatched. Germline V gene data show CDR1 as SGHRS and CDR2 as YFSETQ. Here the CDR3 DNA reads TGCGCCAGCAGCTTGGGGGCTAGCGGGGGTCCCCAGTATTTT. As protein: CASSLGASGGPQYF.

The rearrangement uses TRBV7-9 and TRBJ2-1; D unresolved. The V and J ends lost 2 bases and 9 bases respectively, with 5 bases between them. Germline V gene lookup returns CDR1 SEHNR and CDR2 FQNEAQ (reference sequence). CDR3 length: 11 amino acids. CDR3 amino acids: CASSLNSEQFF. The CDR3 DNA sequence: TGTGCCAGCAGCTTAAATTCTGAGCAGTTCTTC.